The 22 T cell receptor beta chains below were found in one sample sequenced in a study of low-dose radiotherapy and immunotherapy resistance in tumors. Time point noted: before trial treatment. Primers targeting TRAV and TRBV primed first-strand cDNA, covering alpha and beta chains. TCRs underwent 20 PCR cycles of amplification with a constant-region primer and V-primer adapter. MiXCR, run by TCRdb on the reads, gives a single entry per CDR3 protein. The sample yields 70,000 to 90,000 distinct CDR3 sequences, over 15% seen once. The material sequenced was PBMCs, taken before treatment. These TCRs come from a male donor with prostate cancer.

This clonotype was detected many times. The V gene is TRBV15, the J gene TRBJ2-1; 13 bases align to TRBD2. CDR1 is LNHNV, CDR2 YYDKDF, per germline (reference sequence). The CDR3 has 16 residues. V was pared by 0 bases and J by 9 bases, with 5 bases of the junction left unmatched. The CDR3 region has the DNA TGTGCCACCAGCAGAGATCCGGGACTAGCGGGGAGTGAGCAGTTCTTC. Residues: CATSRDPGLAGSEQFF.

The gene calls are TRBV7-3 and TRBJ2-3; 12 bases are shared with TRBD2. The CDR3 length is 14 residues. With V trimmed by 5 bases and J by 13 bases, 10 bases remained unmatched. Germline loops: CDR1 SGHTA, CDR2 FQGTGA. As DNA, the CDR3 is TGTGCCAGCAGCCCTCTAGCGGGGGGGCCAATCAAGTATTTT. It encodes CASSPLAGGPIKYF.

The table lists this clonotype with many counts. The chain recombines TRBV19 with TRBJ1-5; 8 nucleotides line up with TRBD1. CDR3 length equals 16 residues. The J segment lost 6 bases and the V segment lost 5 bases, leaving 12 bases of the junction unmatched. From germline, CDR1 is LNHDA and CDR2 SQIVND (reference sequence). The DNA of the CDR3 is TGTGCCAGTAGTGACCCCGGGACAGGCTCAGGTCAGCCCCAGCATTTT. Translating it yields CASSDPGTGSGQPQHF.

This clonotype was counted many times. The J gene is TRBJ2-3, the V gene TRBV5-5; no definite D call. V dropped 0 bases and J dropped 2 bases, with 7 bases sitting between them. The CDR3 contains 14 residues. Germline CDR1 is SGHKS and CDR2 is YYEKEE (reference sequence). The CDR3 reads CASSLVADTDTQYF. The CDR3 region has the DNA TGTGCCAGCAGCTTGGTGGCCGACACAGATACGCAGTATTTT. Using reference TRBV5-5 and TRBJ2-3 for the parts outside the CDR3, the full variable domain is DAGVTQSPTHLIKTRGQQVTLRCSPISGHKSVSWYQQVLGQGPQFIFQYYEKEERGRGNFPDRFSARQFPNYSSELNVNALLLGDSALYLCASSLVADTDTQYFGPGTRLTVL.

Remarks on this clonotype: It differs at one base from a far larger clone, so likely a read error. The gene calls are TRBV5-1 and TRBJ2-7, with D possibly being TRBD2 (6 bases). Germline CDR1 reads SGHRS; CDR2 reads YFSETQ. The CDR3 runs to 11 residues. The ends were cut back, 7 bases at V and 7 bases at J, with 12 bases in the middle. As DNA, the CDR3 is TGCGCCAGCCGCAGGGAGGATGAGCAGTACTTC. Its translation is CASRREDEQYF.

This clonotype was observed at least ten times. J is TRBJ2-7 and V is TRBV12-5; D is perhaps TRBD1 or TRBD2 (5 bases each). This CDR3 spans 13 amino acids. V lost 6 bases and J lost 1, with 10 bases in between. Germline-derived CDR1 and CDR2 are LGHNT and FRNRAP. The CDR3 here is CASGRDESYEQYF. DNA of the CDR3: TGTGCTAGTGGCCGGGACGAATCCTACGAGCAGTACTTC.

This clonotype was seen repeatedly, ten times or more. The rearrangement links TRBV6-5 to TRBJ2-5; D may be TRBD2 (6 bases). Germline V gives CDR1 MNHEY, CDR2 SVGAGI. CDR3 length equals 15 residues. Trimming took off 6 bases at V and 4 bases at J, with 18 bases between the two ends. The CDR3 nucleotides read TGTGCCAGCAGCCGTTCTGGCGGGGTGGGAGAGACCCAGTACTTC. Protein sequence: CASSRSGGVGETQYF.

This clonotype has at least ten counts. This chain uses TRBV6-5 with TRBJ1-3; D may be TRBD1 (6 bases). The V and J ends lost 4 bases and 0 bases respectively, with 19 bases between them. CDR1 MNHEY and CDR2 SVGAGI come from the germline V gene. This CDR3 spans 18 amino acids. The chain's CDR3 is CASSSTRGAGGSGNTIYF. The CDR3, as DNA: TGTGCCAGCAGTTCCACGAGGGGGGCCGGAGGCTCTGGAAACACCATATATTTT.

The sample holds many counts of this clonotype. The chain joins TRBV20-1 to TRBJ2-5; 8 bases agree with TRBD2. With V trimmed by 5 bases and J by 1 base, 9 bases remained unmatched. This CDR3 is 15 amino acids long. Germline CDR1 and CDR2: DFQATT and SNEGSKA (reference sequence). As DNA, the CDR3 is TGCAGTGCTCCGGGACTAGGTGGGGTCCAAGAGACCCAGTACTTC. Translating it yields CSAPGLGGVQETQYF.

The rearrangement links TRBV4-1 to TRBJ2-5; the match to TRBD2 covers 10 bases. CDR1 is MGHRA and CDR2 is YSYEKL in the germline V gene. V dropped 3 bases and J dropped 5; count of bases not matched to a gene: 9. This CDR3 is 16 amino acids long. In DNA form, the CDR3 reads TGCGCCAGCAGCCATGGGCTAGCGGGGGAGGAGGAGACCCAGTACTTC. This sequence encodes CASSHGLAGEEETQYF.

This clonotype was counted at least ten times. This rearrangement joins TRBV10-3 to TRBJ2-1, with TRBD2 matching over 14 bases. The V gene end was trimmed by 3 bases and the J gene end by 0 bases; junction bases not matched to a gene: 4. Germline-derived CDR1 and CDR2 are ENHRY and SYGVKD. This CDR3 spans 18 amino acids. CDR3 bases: TGTGCCATCAGTGATGGGACTAGCGGGGGCCGCTCCTACAATGAGCAGTTCTTC. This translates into CAISDGTSGGRSYNEQFF.

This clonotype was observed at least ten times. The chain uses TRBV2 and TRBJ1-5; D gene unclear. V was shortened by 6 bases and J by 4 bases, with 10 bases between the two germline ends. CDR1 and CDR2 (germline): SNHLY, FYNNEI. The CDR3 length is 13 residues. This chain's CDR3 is CASRHEGNQPQHF. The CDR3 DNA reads TGTGCCAGCAGACATGAAGGGAATCAGCCCCAGCATTTT.

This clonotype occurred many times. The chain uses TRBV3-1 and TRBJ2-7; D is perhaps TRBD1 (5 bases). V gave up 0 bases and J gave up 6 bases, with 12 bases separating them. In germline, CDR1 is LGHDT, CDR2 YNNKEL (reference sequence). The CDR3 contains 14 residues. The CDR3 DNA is TGTGCCAGCAGCCAAGAGACAGCCTCTATCGAGCAGTACTTC. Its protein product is CASSQETASIEQYF.

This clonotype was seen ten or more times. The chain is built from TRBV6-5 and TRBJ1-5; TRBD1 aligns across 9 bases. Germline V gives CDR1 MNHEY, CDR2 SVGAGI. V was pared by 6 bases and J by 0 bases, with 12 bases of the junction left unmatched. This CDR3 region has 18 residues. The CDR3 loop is CASSPGTGRGDSNQPQHF. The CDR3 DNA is TGTGCCAGCAGCCCCGGGACAGGGAGGGGGGATAGCAATCAGCCCCAGCATTTT.

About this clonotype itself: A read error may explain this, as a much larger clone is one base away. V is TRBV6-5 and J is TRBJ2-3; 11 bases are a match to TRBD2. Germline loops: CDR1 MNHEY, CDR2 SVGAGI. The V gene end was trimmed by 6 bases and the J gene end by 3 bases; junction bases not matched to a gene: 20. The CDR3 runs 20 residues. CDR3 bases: TGTGCCAGCAGCACCTCCGACGGTAGCGGGGGGGTTATTGGGACAGATACGCAGTATTTT. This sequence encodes CASSTSDGSGGVIGTDTQYF.

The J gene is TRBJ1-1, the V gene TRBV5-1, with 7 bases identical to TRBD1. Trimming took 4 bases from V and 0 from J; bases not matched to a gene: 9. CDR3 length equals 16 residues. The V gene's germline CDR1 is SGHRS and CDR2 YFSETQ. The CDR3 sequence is CASSPGRDSLNTEAFF. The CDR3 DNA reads TGCGCCAGCAGCCCGGGGCGGGACAGCTTGAACACTGAAGCTTTCTTT. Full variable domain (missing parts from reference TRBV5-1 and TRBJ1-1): KAGVTQTPRYLIKTRGQQVTLSCSPISGHRSVSWYQQTPGQGLQFLFEYFSETQRNKGNFPGRFSGRQFSNSRSEMNVSTLELGDSALYLCASSPGRDSLNTEAFFGQGTRLTVV.

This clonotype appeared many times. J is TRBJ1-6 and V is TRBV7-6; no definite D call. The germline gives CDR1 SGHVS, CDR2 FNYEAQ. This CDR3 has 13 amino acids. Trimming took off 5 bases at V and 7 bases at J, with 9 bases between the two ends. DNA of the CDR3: TGTGCCAGCAGCCTCTTCAGGAATTCACCCCTCCACTTT. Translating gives CASSLFRNSPLHF.

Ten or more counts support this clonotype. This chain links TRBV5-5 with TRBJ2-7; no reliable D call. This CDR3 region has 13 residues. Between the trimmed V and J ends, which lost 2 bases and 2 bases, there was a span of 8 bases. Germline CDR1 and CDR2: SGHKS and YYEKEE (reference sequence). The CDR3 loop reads CASSLEITYEQYF. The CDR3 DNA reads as TGTGCCAGCAGCTTAGAGATAACCTACGAGCAGTACTTC.

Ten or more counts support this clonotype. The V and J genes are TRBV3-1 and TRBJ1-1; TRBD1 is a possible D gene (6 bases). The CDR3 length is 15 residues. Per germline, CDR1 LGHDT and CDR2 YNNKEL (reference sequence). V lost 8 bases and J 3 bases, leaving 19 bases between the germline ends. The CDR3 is CASPSGQGGDTEAFF. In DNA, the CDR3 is TGTGCCAGCCCCTCGGGGCAAGGGGGAGACACTGAAGCTTTCTTT.

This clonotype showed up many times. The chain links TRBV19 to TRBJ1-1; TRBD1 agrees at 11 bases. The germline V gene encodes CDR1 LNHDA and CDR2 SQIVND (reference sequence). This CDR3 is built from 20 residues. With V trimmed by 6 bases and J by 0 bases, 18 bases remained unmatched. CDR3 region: CASRTSWGTRDRGMNTEAFF. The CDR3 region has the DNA TGTGCCAGTAGGACGTCGTGGGGAACCCGGGACAGGGGGATGAACACTGAAGCTTTCTTT.

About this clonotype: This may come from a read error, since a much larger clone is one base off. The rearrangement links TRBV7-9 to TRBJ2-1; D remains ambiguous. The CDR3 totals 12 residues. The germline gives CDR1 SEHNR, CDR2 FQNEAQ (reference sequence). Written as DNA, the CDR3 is TGTGTCAGCAACCCATTTCGGGATGAGCAGTTCTTC. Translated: CVSNPFRDEQFF.

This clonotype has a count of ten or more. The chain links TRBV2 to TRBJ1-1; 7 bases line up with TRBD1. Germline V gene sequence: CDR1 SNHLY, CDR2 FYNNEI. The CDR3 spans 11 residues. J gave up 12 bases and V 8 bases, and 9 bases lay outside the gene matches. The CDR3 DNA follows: TGTGCCAGCCGCTCCGACAGGGTTACTTTCTTT. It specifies CASRSDRVTFF.